The source of this TCR beta chain is a study of cytomegalovirus exposure and HLA in healthy donors. PCR was performed using 60 Vbeta and 13 Jbeta primers. Clones were read by immunoSEQ multiplex PCR, and TCRdb kept only the in-frame ones, dropping some. Among some 120,000 clones listed, 70% to 80% were seen once. CDR3 length equals 15 residues. The germline V and J ends were trimmed by 5 bases and 2 bases, with 16 bases remaining between them. Germline assignment: CDR1 SEHNR and CDR2 FQNEAQ (reference sequence). Nominally healthy donors provided the samples, though records likely missed some immune exposures. Study conclusions and caveats: TRBV6-2, TRBV6-3 and some other V segments were excluded as indistinguishable.

Worth noting for this clone: The antigen is undetermined.

This receptor was identified in a female donor in good health and CMV-seronegative. This rearrangement joins TRBV7-9 to TRBJ2-7; D may be TRBD2 (7 bases). The specimen sequenced was PBMCs. CDR3 sequence reads: CASSEGGMVTYEQYF. CDR3 bases: TGTGCCAGCAGCGAGGGGGGGATGGTGACCTACGAGCAGTACTTC.